Shown below are 8 T cell receptor beta chains from a single sample sequenced in a study of blood T cells in healthy people across ages. A J-beta primer mix and a sample-barcoded 5' primer were used in a second PCR of about 7 to 12 cycles. From the 5' RACE reads, TCRdb called clonotypes with MiXCR, one entry per CDR3 protein. The profile shows around 1.5 million distinct CDR3 sequences, roughly 59% of them singletons. The sample comprised blood. The receptor source for this set is a man aged 18 to 30 in good health.

The chain uses TRBV6-1 and TRBJ2-1; 13 bases agree with TRBD2. The DNA matches TRBJ2-7 better at its end, which makes the J call doubtful. CDR1 and CDR2 (germline): MNHNS, SASEGT. CDR3 length: 17 amino acids. The CDR3 DNA reads TGTGCCAGCAGTGCCACAGGGACTAGCGGGGCCTACAATGAGCAGTACTTC. It yields the protein CASSATGTSGAYNEQYF.

This clonotype appeared a few times. The rearrangement uses TRBV11-2 and TRBJ2-3; 7 bases match TRBD2. CDR1 is SGHAT and CDR2 is FQNNGV in the germline V gene. With V trimmed by 3 bases and J by 2 bases, 5 bases remained unmatched. CDR3 length: 15 residues. CDR3 DNA: TGTGCCAGCAGCTTTTCCCTAGCGGTCACAGATACGCAGTATTTT. Translated, it gives CASSFSLAVTDTQYF.

The chain joins TRBV28 to TRBJ1-5, with D hard to call. There are 16 residues in the CDR3. Deletions cut 6 bases from V and 7 bases from J, with 22 bases between. The germline V gene has CDR1 MDHEN and CDR2 SYDVKM. CDR3 DNA: TGTGCCAGCAGCCGCACCGGAAACCTGAAAAAGCAGCCCCAGCATTTT. This sequence encodes CASSRTGNLKKQPQHF.

This clonotype showed up just a few times. This chain connects TRBV4-1 to TRBJ1-1; D call uncertain. This CDR3 comprises 12 residues. The germline V gene encodes CDR1 MGHRA and CDR2 YSYEKL. Trimming left V 5 bases short and J 7 bases short, with 11 bases between. CDR3 sequence reads: CASSGGINEAFF. CDR3 coding DNA: TGCGCCAGCAGCGGCGGCATAAATGAAGCTTTCTTT.

The V and J genes are TRBV12-3 or TRBV12-4 and TRBJ1-1; 9 bases agree with TRBD1. After removal of 3 bases from V and 3 bases from J, the junction contained 11 bases not matched to a gene. This CDR3 contains 17 residues. The CDR3 sequence is CASSLRNLDRGHTEAFF. The DNA of the CDR3 is TGTGCCAGCAGTTTGCGGAATCTGGACAGGGGACACACTGAAGCTTTCTTT.

This clonotype showed up just a few times. This chain connects TRBV29-1 to TRBJ2-1; 7 bases align to TRBD1. This CDR3 is built from 13 residues. CDR1 is SQVTM and CDR2 is ANQGSEA in the germline V gene. J was trimmed by 6 bases and V by 5 bases; bases with no gene match: 7. The CDR3 here is CSVRTGDSNEQFF. DNA for the CDR3: TGCAGCGTTCGTACAGGGGACAGCAATGAGCAGTTCTTC.

The chain is built from TRBV20-1 and TRBJ1-1; 9 positions match TRBD1. This CDR3 spans 13 amino acids. V lost 7 bases and J lost 5; bases outside the gene matches: 8. Germline CDR1 DFQATT, CDR2 SNEGSKA (reference sequence). The CDR3 sequence: CSGQGEAGTEAFF. CDR3 bases: TGCAGTGGACAGGGGGAGGCGGGGACTGAAGCTTTCTTT.

V is TRBV7-6 and J is TRBJ2-6; the D is unclear. This CDR3 has 18 amino acids. CDR1 is SGHVS and CDR2 is FNYEAQ in the germline V gene. Trimming stripped 2 bases from V and 0 bases from J, with 14 bases between. CDR3 loop: CASSLFGSTGSGANVLTF. CDR3 coding DNA: TGTGCCAGCAGCTTATTTGGTTCGACGGGCTCTGGGGCCAACGTCCTGACTTTC.